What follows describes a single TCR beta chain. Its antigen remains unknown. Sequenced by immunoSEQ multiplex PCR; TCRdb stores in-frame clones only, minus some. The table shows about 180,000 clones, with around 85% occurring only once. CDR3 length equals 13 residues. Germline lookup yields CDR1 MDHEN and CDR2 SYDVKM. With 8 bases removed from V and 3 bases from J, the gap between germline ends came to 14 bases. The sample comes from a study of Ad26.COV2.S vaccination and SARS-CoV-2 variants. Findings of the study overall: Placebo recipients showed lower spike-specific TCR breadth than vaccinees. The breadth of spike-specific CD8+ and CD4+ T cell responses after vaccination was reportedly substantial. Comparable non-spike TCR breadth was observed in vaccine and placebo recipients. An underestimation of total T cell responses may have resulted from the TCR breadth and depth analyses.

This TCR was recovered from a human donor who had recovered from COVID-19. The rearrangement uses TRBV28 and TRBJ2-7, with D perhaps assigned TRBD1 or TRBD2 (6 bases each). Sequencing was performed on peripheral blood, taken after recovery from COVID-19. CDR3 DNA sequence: TGTGCCAGCTTGAGGGGGGCGGACTACGAGCAGTACTTC. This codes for CASLRGADYEQYF.